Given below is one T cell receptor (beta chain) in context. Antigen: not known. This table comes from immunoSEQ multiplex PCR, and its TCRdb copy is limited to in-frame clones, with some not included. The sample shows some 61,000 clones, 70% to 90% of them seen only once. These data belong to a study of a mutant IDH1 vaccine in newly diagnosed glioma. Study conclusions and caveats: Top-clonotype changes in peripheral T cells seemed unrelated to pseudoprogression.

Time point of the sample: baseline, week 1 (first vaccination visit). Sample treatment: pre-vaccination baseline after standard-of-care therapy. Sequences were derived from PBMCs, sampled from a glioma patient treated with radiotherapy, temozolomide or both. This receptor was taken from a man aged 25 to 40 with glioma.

CDR3 nucleotides: TGTGCCAGCAGTTACTATAATACAGGAGGAAATGGCTACACCTTC. This translates into CASSYYNTGGNGYTF. V and J are TRBV6-5 and TRBJ1-2; possibly TRBD1 for D (5 bases). The V gene's germline CDR1 is MNHEY and CDR2 SVGAGI. The CDR3 totals 15 residues. Between the trimmed V and J ends, which lost 1 base and 6 bases, there was a span of 15 bases.